This TCR beta chain was identified in a study of blood T cells in healthy people across ages. This clonotype was counted between two and nine times. Sample-barcoded 5' priming and a J-beta primer mix drove a second PCR of about 6 to 12 cycles. TCRdb re-called the 5' RACE reads with MiXCR, one entry per CDR3 protein. The table includes 750,000 to 850,000 distinct CDR3 sequences, 25% detected once. Germline values: CDR1 MDHEN, CDR2 SYDVKM. This CDR3 spans 14 amino acids. The V end was cut by 4 bases, the J end by 5 bases, with 14 bases between. These sequences were also reported in another study, on T cells of mothers and their children.

Sequencing used blood. The chain combines TRBV28 with TRBJ1-2, with a possible D match to TRBD1 (5 bases). This clonotype originated in a boy aged 5-17 years in good health. In DNA, the CDR3 is TGTGCCAGCAGTTGGACTTCCGAGGGGTATGGCTACACCTTC. Translation: CASSWTSEGYGYTF.